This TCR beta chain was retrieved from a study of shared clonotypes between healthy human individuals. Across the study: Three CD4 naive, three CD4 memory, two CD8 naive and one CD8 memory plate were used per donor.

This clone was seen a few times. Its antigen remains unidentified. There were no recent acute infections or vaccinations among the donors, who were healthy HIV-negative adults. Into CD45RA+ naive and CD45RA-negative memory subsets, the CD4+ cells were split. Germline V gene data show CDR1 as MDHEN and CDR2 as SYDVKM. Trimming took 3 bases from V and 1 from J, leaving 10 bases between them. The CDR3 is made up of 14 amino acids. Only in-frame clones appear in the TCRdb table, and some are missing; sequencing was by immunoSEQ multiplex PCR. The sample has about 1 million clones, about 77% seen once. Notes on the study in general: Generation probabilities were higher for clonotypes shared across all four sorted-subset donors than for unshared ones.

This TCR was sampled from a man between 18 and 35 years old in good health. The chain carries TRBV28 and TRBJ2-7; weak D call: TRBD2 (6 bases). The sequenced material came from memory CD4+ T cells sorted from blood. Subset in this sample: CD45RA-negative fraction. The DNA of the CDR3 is TGTGCCAGCAGTTTTAGCGGCAGATCCTACGAGCAGTACTTC. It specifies CASSFSGRSYEQYF.